The clone carrying this T cell receptor beta chain came up a few times. Using immunoSEQ multiplex PCR, the repertoire was profiled, and TCRdb retains in-frame clones only, with some absent. Counted here are 60,000 to 80,000 clones, about nine tenths occurring once; the ten biggest clones make up 1.3%. Germline lookup yields CDR1 GTSNPN and CDR2 SVGIG (reference sequence). The V end lost 5 bases, the J end lost 4 bases, and 9 bases lay between the germline ends. The CDR3 consists of 12 residues. The data are from a study of blood T cell repertoires in COVID-19. Overall study: The samples span acute and convalescent COVID-19 from the United States, Italy and Spain. From T cells, B-cell-depleted T cells, or PBMCs came the material, which was cDNA or gDNA.

The source material was peripheral blood. The rearrangement uses TRBV30 and TRBJ1-5; no firm D call. The receptor was derived from an elderly woman with acute or convalescent COVID-19. CDR3 residues: CAWGGVNQPQHF. CDR3 coding DNA: TGTGCCTGGGGAGGAGTTAATCAGCCCCAGCATTTT.